A selection of T cell receptor beta chains follows, all from one sample in a study of blood T cell repertoires in COVID-19. TCRdb keeps only in-frame clones here, not all; method: immunoSEQ multiplex PCR. This sample has around 350,000 clones, with about 87% found just once. The sequenced sample consisted of peripheral blood. Every receptor here comes from a human donor in a cohort sampled during active COVID-19. The CDR3 runs from the conserved cysteine through the conserved F or W. Only part of the rows carry a size: once, few, many, or a class if the clone is expanded.

clone_size v_call cdr3_aa
NA TRBV11-2 CASSLRAGTEAFF
NA TRBV27 CASSASAAVRNEKLFF
NA TRBV5-1 CASSPTIYEQFF
NA TRBV6-2/TRBV6-3 CASSSGSGGYNEQFF
NA TRBV6-5 CASSYRGFSGNTIYF
NA TRBV28 CASEGGYGYTF
NA TRBV7-9 CASSRDWEQFF
NA TRBV12-3/TRBV12-4 CASSLSYNYGYTF
NA TRBV5-1 CASSLGTSGRTSMHEQYF
NA TRBV29-1 CSGTGTSGQETQYF
NA TRBV11-2 CASSPLWRRTYEQYF
NA TRBV3-1/TRBV3-2 CASSRGAGGDEQYF
NA TRBV25-1 CASSEPGYGYTF
once TRBV25-1 CASRRGGLNEQFF
NA TRBV10-3 CAISVTETGDEQYF
NA TRBV30 CAWSVLGADNEKLFF
NA TRBV15 CATSRDTGQGNTEAFF
once TRBV29-1 CSVELGTGRPGELFF
NA TRBV9 CASSPSSGSSYNEQFF
NA TRBV19 CASSPRDRGASYEQYF
NA TRBV30 CAWRGWQSTYNEQFF
NA TRBV3-1/TRBV3-2 CASSQTLRELYEQYF
NA TRBV3-1/TRBV3-2 CASSQGQDSYEQYF
NA TRBV21-1 CASSKDGPEPRIPGANVLTF
once TRBV7-3 CASSSRQGAEAFF
once TRBV6-6 CASSYGGAGNTIYF
NA TRBV19 CASRTSGSPHNEQFF
once TRBV11-1 CASSFRLREHNEQFF
few TRBV5-4 CASSLASPGTEAFF
NA TRBV10-3 CAISETTSGYTF
NA TRBV19 CASSIRGANYGYTF
once TRBV6-5 CASTPGLGYEQYF
NA TRBV10-3 CAISESSTSGSRETQYF
once TRBV9 CASSPGSLNTEAFF
NA TRBV6-5 CASSYTGPNSPLHF
NA TRBV6-5 CASRGGQEIYGYTF
NA TRBV19 CASTSDRERGRNTIYF
NA TRBV6-1 CASTEGGHGYGYTF
few TRBV7-9 CASSLVAGLANEKLFF
once TRBV6-5 CASSYSGTGNYGYTF
NA TRBV21-1 CASNPTGVSYEQYF
NA TRBV2 CASKTSEETQYF
NA TRBV19 CASRRGTQGNTEAFF
NA TRBV7-9 CAGNRYPRENTIYF
once TRBV20-1 CSASAFRGALDNEQFF
NA TRBV11-2 CASSLGQGGSSF
NA TRBV9 CASSVGQASGNTIYF
NA TRBV5-1 CASSLGGTDNYGYTF
NA TRBV5-4 CASSLQGHETQYF
NA TRBV7-8 CASSLGRGSNTEAFF